A single sample gave rise to the 14 T cell receptor beta chains below, sequenced in a study of cytomegalovirus exposure and HLA in healthy donors. Assay used: immunoSEQ multiplex PCR; TCRdb lists only in-frame clones, some missing. The table shows about 130,000 clones, with 85% to 90% occurring only once. The source material was PBMCs. The receptors were sampled from a woman aged 18-29 years in good health and CMV-seropositive.

The chain combines TRBV6-4 with TRBJ2-3, with a tentative D call TRBD1 (5 bases). The CDR3 spans 15 residues. V lost 2 bases, J lost 1 base, and 10 bases lay in between. The germline V gene encodes CDR1 MRHNA and CDR2 SNTAGT. CDR3 DNA sequence: TGTGCCAGCAGTGACCAGGGTCGTGGCACAGATACGCAGTATTTT. It translates to CASSDQGRGTDTQYF.

V and J are TRBV6-1 and TRBJ2-7; 9 bases line up with TRBD1. The V gene end was trimmed by 5 bases and the J gene end by 6 bases; junction bases not matched to a gene: 20. The CDR3 runs to 18 residues. The germline V gene has CDR1 MNHNS and CDR2 SASEGT. CDR3 DNA sequence: TGTGCCAGCAGTCAAGGGACAGGGAACCCGGGAGCGGTCGGCGAGCAGTACTTC. Translated, it gives CASSQGTGNPGAVGEQYF.

This chain uses TRBV4-1 with TRBJ2-5; D gene ambiguous. With 1 base removed from V and 5 bases from J, the gap between germline ends came to 8 bases. The CDR3 runs to 13 residues. Looked up from germline, CDR1 is MGHRA and CDR2 is YSYEKL. The CDR3 DNA sequence: TGCGCCAGCAGCCAAGTCCCATTTGAGACCCAGTACTTC. This gives the protein CASSQVPFETQYF.

The chain employs TRBV7-6 and TRBJ2-1, with 13 bases fitting TRBD2. The V segment lost 2 bases and the J segment 4 bases; nucleotides outside the gene matches: 11. This CDR3 is built from 19 residues. Germline V gene lookup returns CDR1 SGHVS and CDR2 FNYEAQ. The CDR3 nucleotides are TGTGCCAGCAGCTTAAGAGAGGGACTAGCGGGGCCCCTATACAATGAGCAGTTCTTC. Translated: CASSLREGLAGPLYNEQFF.

This clone showed up just once. The rearrangement links TRBV27 to TRBJ1-1, with 9 bases lining up with TRBD1. The germline V gene encodes CDR1 MNHEY and CDR2 SMNVEV (reference sequence). The J segment lost 4 bases and the V segment lost 3 bases, leaving 12 bases of the junction unmatched. This CDR3 is 17 amino acids long. CDR3: CASSFGQGFLRGTEAFF. CDR3 in DNA: TGTGCCAGCAGTTTTGGACAGGGGTTTTTGCGGGGCACTGAAGCTTTCTTT.

V is TRBV9 and J is TRBJ1-4, with D perhaps TRBD1 (6 bases). Germline-derived CDR1 and CDR2 are SGDLS and YYNGEE. The length of the CDR3 is 14 residues. Trimming left V 4 bases short and J 2 bases short, with 9 bases between. CDR3 amino acids: CASSLTGTNEKLFF. The CDR3 DNA is TGTGCCAGCAGCTTAACAGGGACTAATGAAAAACTGTTTTTT.

The chain recombines TRBV7-9 with TRBJ2-7, with D possibly TRBD2 on 5 matching bases. V was cut by 5 bases and J by 3 bases, with 14 bases left in between. Germline V gene lookup returns CDR1 SEHNR and CDR2 FQNEAQ (reference sequence). The CDR3 totals 14 residues. The CDR3 here is CASSPKRVIYEQYF. CDR3 sequence (DNA): TGTGCCAGCAGCCCGAAGAGGGTAATCTACGAGCAGTACTTC.

The rearrangement links TRBV27 to TRBJ1-5, with a weak D call TRBD1 (6 bases). The CDR3 has 18 amino acids. V lost 2 bases to trimming and J lost 3 bases, with 20 bases between them. Germline assignment: CDR1 MNHEY and CDR2 SMNVEV (reference sequence). This CDR3 is CASSLGGPRAPTNQPQHF. The CDR3 coding sequence is TGTGCCAGCAGTTTAGGGGGCCCCAGGGCACCAACCAATCAGCCCCAGCATTTT.

V usage is TRBV28 and J usage is TRBJ1-1; 7 bases are shared with TRBD1. Germline lookup yields CDR1 MDHEN and CDR2 SYDVKM. The CDR3 consists of 15 residues. V gave up 8 bases and J gave up 4 bases; unmatched junction bases: 13. The CDR3 here is CASHGGVAGGTEAFF. CDR3 bases: TGTGCCAGCCATGGAGGGGTAGCAGGGGGCACTGAAGCTTTCTTT. Using reference TRBV28 and TRBJ1-1 for the parts outside the CDR3, the full variable domain is DVKVTQSSRYLVKRTGEKVFLECVQDMDHENMFWYRQDPGLGLRLIYFSYDVKMKEKGDIPEGYSVSREKKERFSLILESASTNQTSMYLCASHGGVAGGTEAFFGQGTRLTVV.

The V and J genes are TRBV5-1 and TRBJ1-4; D call uncertain. Germline CDR1 and CDR2: SGHRS and YFSETQ. V lost 5 bases and J 5 bases, leaving 13 bases between the germline ends. The CDR3 covers 14 residues. In DNA, the CDR3 is TGCGCCAGCAGTTATGGAGGAGCCAATGAAAAACTGTTTTTT. Its protein is CASSYGGANEKLFF.

The rearrangement uses TRBV19 and TRBJ1-1; D may be TRBD1 (5 bases). Germline lookup yields CDR1 LNHDA and CDR2 SQIVND (reference sequence). V was cut by 7 bases and J by 3 bases, with 9 bases left in between. This CDR3 region has 12 residues. The chain's CDR3 is CASTRGYTEAFF. CDR3 coding DNA: TGTGCCAGTACTAGGGGATACACTGAAGCTTTCTTT.

CDR3 protein: CASSSDKVGNTEAFF. As DNA, the CDR3 is TGTGCCAGCAGTTCCGACAAGGTGGGGAACACTGAAGCTTTCTTT. The V and J genes are TRBV6-5 and TRBJ1-1; D not certain. Germline CDR1 is MNHEY and CDR2 is SVGAGI. CDR3 size: 15 residues. Trimming shortened V by 4 bases and J by 1 base, and 13 bases separated the two germline ends.

The rearrangement uses TRBV15 and TRBJ1-2, with unresolved D. This CDR3 comprises 17 residues. Trimming left V 1 base short and J 2 bases short, with 17 bases between. Germline loops: CDR1 LNHNV, CDR2 YYDKDF (reference sequence). The CDR3, as DNA: TGTGCCACCAGCAGAGTAACAGATAACTCCCCAAACTATGGCTACACCTTC. It specifies CATSRVTDNSPNYGYTF.

V is TRBV23-1 and J is TRBJ2-2; D is possibly TRBD2 (5 bases). TRBV23-1 falls under the ORF class, with uncertain function. V was clipped by 5 bases and J by 4 bases, with 17 bases between them. The CDR3 consists of 16 residues. CDR3 coding DNA: TGCGCCAGCAGTAACCTCCGGGAAGGTCCCACCGGGGAGCTGTTTTTT. Protein product: CASSNLREGPTGELFF.